This T cell receptor (beta chain) was sequenced in a study of human versus mouse CDR3 diversity and MHC coevolution. General study findings and limits: Mice had fewer CDR3 deletions and insertions than humans on average. The lowest clonal inequality scores came from most of the three human donors.

Germline-derived CDR1 and CDR2 are SGHVS and FQNEAQ. V lost 1 base, J lost 0 bases, and 10 bases stayed unmatched. The CDR3 sequence is 19 residues long. Clones were read by immunoSEQ multiplex PCR, and TCRdb kept only the in-frame ones, dropping some. This table has fewer than 80,000 clones, roughly 90% appearing once. Remarks on this clone: The antigen remains unidentified.

The source is a person aged 25-75 years in good health. The chain has TRBV7-8 and TRBJ2-2; TRBD2 matches at 8 bases. The source material was naive CD4+ T cells from blood. Subset denoted: CD45RO-negative CD62L-positive naive CD4 T cells. CDR3 coding DNA: TGTGCCAGCAGCTTAGAGGAGGAGCGGGAGAGAGCGAACACCGGGGAGCTGTTTTTT. This translates into CASSLEEERERANTGELFF. Complete variable domain (other parts from reference TRBV7-8 and TRBJ2-2): GAGVSQSPRYKVAKRGQDVALRCDPISGHVSLFWYQQALGQGPEFLTYFQNEAQLDKSGLPSDRFFAERPEGSVSTLKIQRTQQEDSAVYLCASSLEEERERANTGELFFGEGSRLTVL.